This TCR beta chain derives from a study of CD8 T cells in ankylosing spondylitis. Study-level results: Seven to nine highly homologous variants made up a TCR beta motif that seemed to typify ankylosing spondylitis blood. Earlier studies detected some motif variants in reactive arthritis synovial fluid and blood.

TCRdb recomputed calls from the 5' RACE reads with MiXCR, one row per CDR3 protein. The table lists almost 400,000 distinct CDR3 sequences, about 22% of them singletons, with about a sixth in the top ten. V lost 2 bases and J lost 4, with 12 bases in between. Germline V lookup: CDR1 LGHNA, CDR2 YNFKEQ. This CDR3 has 15 residues. Points on this clonotype: As yet, its antigen is unknown.

This chain links TRBV4-2 with TRBJ1-5; weak D call: TRBD1 (6 bases). This receptor was identified in a male donor with ankylosing spondylitis. Sequences were obtained from blood, either unsorted or a sorted T cell fraction (not recorded which). The CDR3 loop is CASSQLRQANQPQHF. CDR3 coding DNA: TGTGCCAGCAGCCAACTCAGACAGGCAAATCAGCCCCAGCATTTT.